One TCR beta chain is described in this entry. What it recognizes is unknown. CDR3 length: 14 residues. From germline, CDR1 is MNHNY and CDR2 SVGAGI (reference sequence). Trimming cost V 2 bases and J 2 bases, with 8 bases left between them. The data were taken from a study of post-analysis software for immune sequencing data. Study-wide findings and caveats: Four or five TRBV segments (TRBV5-6, TRBV5-1 and TRBV20-1 among them) occurred more frequently in patients than in controls.

Prepared libraries of TCR beta cDNA carried unique molecular identifiers. Some 500,000 cDNA molecules were obtained from around 1 to 10 million T cells. MiXCR was run by TCRdb on the PCR reads, yielding one entry per CDR3 protein. The top ten clones hold under 2% of a sample with approximately 570,000 distinct CDR3 sequences, about 40% of them seen once. The chain has TRBV6-6 and TRBJ2-3; D uncertain. The sequence derives from a girl between 10 and 17 years old with multiple sclerosis. Material for sequencing was blood. CDR3 sequence reads: CASSYRALTDTQYF. The CDR3 nucleotides read TGTGCCAGCAGTTACAGAGCGCTCACAGATACGCAGTATTTT.